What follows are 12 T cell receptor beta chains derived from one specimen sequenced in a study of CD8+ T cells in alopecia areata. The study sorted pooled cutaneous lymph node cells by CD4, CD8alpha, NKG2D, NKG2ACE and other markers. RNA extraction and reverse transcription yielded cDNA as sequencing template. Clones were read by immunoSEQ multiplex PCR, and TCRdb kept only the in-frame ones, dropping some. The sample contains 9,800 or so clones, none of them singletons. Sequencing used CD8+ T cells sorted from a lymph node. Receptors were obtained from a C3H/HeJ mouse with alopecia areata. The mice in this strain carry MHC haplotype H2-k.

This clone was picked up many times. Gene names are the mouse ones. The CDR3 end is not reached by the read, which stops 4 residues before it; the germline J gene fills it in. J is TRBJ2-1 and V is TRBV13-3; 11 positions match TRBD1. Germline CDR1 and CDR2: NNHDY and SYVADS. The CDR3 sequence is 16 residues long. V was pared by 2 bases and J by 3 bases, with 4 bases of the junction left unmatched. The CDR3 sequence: CASSESGTGGYAEQFF. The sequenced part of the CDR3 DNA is TGTGCCAGCAGTGAGTCCGGGACAGGGGGCTATGCT.

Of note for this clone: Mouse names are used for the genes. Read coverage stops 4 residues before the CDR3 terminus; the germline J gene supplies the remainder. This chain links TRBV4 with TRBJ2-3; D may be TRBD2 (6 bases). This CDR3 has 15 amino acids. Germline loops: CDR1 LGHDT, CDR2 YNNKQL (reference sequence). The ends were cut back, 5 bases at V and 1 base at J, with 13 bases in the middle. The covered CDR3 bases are TGTGCCAGCAGCCCCGACTGGCCCCGTGCAGAA. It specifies CASSPDWPRAE. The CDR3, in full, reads CASSPDWPRAETLYF.

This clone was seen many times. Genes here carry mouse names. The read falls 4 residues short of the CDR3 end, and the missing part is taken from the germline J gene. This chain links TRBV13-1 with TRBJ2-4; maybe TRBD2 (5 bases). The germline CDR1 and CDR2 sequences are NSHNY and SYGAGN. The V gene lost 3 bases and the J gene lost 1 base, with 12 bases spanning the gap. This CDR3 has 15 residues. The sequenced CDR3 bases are TGTGCCAGCAGTGGTCAGTTTGGGGGTCAAAAC. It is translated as CASSGQFGGQN. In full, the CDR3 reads CASSGQFGGQNTLYF.

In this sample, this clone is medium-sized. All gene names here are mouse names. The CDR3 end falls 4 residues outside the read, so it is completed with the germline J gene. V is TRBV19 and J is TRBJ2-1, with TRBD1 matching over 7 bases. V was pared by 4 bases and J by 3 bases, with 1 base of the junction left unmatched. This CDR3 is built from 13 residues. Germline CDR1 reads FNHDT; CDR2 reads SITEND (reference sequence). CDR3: CASSHRGYAEQFF. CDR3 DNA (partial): TGTGCCAGCAGTCACAGGGGCTATGCT.

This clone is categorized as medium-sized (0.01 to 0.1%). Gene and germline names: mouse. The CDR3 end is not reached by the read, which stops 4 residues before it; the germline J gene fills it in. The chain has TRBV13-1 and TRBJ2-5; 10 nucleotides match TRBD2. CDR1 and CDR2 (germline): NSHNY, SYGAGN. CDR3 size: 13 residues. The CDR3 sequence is CASRDWGKDTQYF. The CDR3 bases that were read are TGTGCCAGCAGGGACTGGGGGAAAGAC.

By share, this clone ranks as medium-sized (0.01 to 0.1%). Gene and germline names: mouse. The CDR3: CASSLDQGMNQDTQYF. The CDR3 DNA, read in part, is TGTGCAAGCAGCTTAGATCAGGGGATGAACCAAGAC. The chain recombines TRBV16 with TRBJ2-5, with D possibly matching TRBD1 (6 bases). The read ends 4 residues before the CDR3 terminus; that terminus is restored from the germline J gene. V gave up 0 bases and J gave up 0 bases, with 10 bases separating them. Germline assignment: CDR1 SGHSA and CDR2 FRNQAP. This CDR3 is built from 16 residues. Full variable domain (remainder filled in from reference TRBV16 and TRBJ2-5): NAGVIQTPRHKVTGKGQEATLWCEPISGHSAVFWYRQTIVQGLEFLTYFRNQAPIDDSGMPKERFSAQMPNQSHSTLKIQSTQPQDSAVYLCASSLDQGMNQDTQYFGPGTRLLVL.

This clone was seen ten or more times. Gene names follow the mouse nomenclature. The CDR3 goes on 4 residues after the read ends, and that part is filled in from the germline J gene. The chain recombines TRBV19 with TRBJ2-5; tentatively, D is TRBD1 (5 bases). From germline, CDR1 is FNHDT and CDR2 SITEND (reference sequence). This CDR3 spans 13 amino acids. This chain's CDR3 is CASSSRVGDTQYF. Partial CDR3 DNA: TGTGCCAGCAGTTCCAGGGTGGGTGAC.

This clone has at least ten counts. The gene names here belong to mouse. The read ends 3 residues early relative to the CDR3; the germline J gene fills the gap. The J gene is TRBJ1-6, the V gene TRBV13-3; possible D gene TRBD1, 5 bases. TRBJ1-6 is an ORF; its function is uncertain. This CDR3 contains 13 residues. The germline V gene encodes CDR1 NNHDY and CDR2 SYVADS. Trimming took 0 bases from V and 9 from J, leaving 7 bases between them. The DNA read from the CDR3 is TGTGCCAGCAGTGATGCAGACAGTTCGCCC. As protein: CASSDADSSP. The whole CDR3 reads CASSDADSSPLYF.

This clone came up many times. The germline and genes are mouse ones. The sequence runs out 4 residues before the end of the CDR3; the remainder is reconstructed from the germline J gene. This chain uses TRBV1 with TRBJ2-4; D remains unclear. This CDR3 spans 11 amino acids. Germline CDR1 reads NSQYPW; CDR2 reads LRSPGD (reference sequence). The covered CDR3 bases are TGCACCTGCAGTGCAGAAAAC. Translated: CTCSAEN. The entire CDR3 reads CTCSAENTLYF.

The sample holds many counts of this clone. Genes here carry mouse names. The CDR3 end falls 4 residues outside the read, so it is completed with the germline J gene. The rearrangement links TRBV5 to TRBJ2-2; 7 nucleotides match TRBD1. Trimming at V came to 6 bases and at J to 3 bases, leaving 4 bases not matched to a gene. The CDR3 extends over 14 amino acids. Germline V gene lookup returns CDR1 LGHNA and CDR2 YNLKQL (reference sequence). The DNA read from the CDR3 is TGTGCCAGCAGGGACAGGACTTACACCGGG. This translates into CASRDRTYTG. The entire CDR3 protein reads CASRDRTYTGQLYF.

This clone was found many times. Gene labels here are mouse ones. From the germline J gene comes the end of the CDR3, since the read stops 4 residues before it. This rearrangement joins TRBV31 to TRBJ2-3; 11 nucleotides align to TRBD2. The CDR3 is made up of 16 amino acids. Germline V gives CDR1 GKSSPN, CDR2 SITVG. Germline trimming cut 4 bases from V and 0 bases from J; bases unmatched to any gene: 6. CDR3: CAWNWGGAISAETLYF. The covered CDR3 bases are TGTGCCTGGAACTGGGGGGGCGCGATAAGTGCAGAA.

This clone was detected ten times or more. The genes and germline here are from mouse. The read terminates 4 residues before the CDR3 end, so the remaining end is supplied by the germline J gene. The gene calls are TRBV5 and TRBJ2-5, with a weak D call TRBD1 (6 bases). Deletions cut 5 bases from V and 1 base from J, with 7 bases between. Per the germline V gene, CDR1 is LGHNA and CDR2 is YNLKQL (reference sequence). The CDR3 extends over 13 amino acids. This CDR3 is CASSWTDQDTQYF. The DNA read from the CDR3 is TGTGCCAGCAGCTGGACAGACCAAGAC.